The 3 T cell receptor beta chains presented below share a single source sample, sequenced in a study of PD-1 blockade in classical Hodgkin lymphoma. In every patient, relapse followed autologous stem cell transplantation, while exposure to brentuximab vedotin differed. Sequencing was performed with immunoSEQ multiplex PCR; in TCRdb, only in-frame clones are kept and a portion is missing. The table lists approximately 14,000 clones, roughly 87% of them singletons, with roughly 4% in the top ten. The input for sequencing was peripheral blood mononuclear cells (PBMCs), taken at baseline. Source of these receptors: a human donor with classical Hodgkin lymphoma.

The chain employs TRBV19 and TRBJ2-5; D possibly corresponds to TRBD1 (6 bases). The V gene lost 7 bases and the J gene lost 3 bases, with 21 bases spanning the gap. Germline assignment: CDR1 LNHDA and CDR2 SQIVND (reference sequence). The length of the CDR3 is 16 residues. DNA for the CDR3: TGTGCCAGTAATCGGCCAGGGGATTTGGGGGAAGAGACCCAGTACTTC. Translation gives CASNRPGDLGEETQYF.

The chain carries TRBV18 and TRBJ1-5; D gene uncertain. The CDR3 runs to 16 residues. Germline CDR1 is KGHSH and CDR2 is LQKENI. Trimming removed 2 bases at V and 3 bases at J, with 14 bases between. CDR3 residues: CASSPSASPANQPQHF. CDR3 nucleotides: TGTGCCAGCTCACCATCAGCGAGCCCCGCCAATCAGCCCCAGCATTTT.

A note on this clone: In the same sample, other DNA sequences code for this CDR3. V usage is TRBV6-6 and J usage is TRBJ2-7, with 7 bases fitting TRBD1. The V segment lost 2 bases and the J segment 0 bases; nucleotides outside the gene matches: 1. The CDR3 length is 14 residues. Germline V gene sequence: CDR1 MNHNY, CDR2 SVGAGI (reference sequence). In DNA form, the CDR3 reads TGTGCCAGCAGTTACCGGGACAGCTCCTACGAGCAGTACTTC. This gives the protein CASSYRDSSYEQYF.